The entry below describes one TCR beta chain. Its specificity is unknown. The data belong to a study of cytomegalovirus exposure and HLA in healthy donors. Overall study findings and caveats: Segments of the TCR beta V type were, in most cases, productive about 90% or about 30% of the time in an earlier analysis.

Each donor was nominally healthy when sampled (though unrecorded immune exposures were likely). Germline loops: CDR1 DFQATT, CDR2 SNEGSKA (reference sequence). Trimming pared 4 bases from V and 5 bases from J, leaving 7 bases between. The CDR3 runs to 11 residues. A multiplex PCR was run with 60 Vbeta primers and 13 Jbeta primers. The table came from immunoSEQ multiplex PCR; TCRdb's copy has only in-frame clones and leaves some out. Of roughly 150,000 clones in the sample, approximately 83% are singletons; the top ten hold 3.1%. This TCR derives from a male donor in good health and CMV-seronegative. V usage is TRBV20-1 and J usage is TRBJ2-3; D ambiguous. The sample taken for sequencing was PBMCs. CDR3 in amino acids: CSATSVDTQYF. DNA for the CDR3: TGCAGTGCTACCAGTGTAGATACGCAGTATTTT.